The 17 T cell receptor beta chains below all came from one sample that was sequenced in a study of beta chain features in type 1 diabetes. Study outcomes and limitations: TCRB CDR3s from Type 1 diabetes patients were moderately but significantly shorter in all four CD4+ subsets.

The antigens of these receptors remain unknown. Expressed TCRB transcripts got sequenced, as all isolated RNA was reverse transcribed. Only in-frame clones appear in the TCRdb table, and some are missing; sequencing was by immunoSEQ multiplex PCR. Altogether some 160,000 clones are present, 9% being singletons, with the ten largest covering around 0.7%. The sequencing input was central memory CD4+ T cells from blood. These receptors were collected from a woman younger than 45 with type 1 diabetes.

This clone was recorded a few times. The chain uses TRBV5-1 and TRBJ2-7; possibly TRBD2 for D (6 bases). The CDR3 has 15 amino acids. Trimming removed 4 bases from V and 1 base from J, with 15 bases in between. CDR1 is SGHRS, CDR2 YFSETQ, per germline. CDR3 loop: CASSLHSGPSYEQYF. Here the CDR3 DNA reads TGCGCCAGCAGCCTCCATAGCGGCCCATCCTACGAGCAGTACTTC.

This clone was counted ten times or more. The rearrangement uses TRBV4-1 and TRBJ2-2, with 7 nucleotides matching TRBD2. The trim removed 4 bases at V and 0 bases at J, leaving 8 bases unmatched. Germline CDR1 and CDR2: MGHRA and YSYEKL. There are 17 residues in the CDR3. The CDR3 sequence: CASSRGPSGSNTGELFF. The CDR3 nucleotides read TGCGCCAGCAGCCGGGGACCTAGCGGATCGAACACCGGGGAGCTGTTTTTT.

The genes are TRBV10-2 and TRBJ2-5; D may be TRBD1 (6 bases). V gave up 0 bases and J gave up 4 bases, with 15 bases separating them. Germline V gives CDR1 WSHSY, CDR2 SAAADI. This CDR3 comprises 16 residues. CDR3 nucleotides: TGCGCCAGCAGTGAGTCGGGGCAGGGGCGACGAGAGACCCAGTACTTC. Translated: CASSESGQGRRETQYF.

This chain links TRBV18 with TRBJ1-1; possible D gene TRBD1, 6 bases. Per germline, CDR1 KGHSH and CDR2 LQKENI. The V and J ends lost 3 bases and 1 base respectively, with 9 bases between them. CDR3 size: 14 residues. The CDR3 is CASSPSQGNTEAFF. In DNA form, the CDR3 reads TGTGCCAGCTCACCCTCACAGGGGAACACTGAAGCTTTCTTT.

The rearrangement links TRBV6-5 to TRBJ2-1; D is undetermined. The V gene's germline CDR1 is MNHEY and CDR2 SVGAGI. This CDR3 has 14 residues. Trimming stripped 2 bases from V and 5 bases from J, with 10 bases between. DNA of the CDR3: TGTGCCAGCAGTTACGATCACCGAGACAATGAGCAGTTCTTC. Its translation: CASSYDHRDNEQFF.

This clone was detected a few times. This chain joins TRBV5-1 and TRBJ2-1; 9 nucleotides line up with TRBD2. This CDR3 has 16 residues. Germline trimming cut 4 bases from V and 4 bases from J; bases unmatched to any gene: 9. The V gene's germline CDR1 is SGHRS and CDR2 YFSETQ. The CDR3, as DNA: TGCGCCAGCAGCCCACTTAGCGGGAGAGGGTACAATGAGCAGTTCTTC. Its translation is CASSPLSGRGYNEQFF. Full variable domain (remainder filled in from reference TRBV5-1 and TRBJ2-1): KAGVTQTPRYLIKTRGQQVTLSCSPISGHRSVSWYQQTPGQGLQFLFEYFSETQRNKGNFPGRFSGRQFSNSRSEMNVSTLELGDSALYLCASSPLSGRGYNEQFFGPGTRLTVL.

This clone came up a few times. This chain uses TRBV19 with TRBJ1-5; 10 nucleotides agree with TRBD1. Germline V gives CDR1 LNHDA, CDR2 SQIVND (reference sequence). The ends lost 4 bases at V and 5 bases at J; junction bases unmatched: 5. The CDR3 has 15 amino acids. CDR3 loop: CASSSRDRGHQPQHF. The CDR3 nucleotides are TGTGCCAGTAGTAGCCGAGACAGGGGGCATCAGCCCCAGCATTTT.

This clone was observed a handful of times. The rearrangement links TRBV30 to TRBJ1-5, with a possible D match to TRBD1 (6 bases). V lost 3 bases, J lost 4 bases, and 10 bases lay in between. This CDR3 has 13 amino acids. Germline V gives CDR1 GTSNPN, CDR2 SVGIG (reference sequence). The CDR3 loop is CAWSPTGNQPQHF. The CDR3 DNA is TGTGCCTGGAGCCCTACAGGGAATCAGCCCCAGCATTTT. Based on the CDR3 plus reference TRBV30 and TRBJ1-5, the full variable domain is SQTIHQWPATLVQPVGSPLSLECTVEGTSNPNLYWYRQAAGRGLQLLFYSVGIGQISSEVPQNLSASRPQDRQFILSSKKLLLSDSGFYLCAWSPTGNQPQHFGDGTRLSIL.

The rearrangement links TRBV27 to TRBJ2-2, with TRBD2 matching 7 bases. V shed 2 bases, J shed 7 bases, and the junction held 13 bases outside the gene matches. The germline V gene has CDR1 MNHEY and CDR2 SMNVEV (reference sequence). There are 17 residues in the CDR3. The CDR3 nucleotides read TGTGCCAGCAGTTTAGGGCATAGCGGGCCGGATGGCGGGGAGCTGTTTTTT. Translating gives CASSLGHSGPDGGELFF.

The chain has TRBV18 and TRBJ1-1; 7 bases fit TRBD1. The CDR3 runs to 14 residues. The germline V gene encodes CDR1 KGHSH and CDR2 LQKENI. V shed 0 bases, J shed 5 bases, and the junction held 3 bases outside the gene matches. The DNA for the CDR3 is TGTGCCAGCTCACCACCTGCAGGGGGAACTGAAGCTTTCTTT. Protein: CASSPPAGGTEAFF.

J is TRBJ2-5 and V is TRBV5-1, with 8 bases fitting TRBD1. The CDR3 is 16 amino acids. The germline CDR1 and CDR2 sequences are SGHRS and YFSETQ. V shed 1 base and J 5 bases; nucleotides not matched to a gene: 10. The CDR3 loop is CASSLRGTGKGETQYF. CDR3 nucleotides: TGCGCCAGCAGCTTGCGTGGGACAGGCAAGGGGGAGACCCAGTACTTC.

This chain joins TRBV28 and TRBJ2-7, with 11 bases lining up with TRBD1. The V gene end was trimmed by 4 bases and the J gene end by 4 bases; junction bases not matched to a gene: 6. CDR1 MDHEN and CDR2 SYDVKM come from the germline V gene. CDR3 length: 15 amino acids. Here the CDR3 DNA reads TGTGCCAGCAGTTCCAGGACAGGGGGCTATTACGAGCAGTACTTC. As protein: CASSSRTGGYYEQYF.

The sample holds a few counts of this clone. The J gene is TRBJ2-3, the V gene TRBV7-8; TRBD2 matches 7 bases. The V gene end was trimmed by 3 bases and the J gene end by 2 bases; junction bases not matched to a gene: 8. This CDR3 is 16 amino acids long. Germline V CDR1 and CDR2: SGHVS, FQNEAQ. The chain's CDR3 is CASSFTTLADTDTQYF. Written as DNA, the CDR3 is TGTGCCAGCAGCTTCACCACGCTAGCGGACACAGATACGCAGTATTTT.

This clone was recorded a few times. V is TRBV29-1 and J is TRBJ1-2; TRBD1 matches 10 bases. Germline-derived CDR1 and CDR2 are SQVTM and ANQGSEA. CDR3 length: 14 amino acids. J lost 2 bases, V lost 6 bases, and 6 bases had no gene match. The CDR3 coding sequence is TGCAGCGTGAATCCGGGACAGGGGAACTATGGCTACACCTTC. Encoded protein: CSVNPGQGNYGYTF.

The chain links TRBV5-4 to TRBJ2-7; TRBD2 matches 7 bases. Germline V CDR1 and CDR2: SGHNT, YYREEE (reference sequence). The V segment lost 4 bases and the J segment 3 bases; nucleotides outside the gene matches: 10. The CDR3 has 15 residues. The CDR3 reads CASSAPGLRLYEQYF. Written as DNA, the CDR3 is TGTGCCAGCAGCGCACCGGGACTACGTCTCTACGAGCAGTACTTC.

CDR3 DNA: TGTGCCAGCAGTTCCCCTGACAGGGCGTATGGCTACACCTTC. Protein product: CASSSPDRAYGYTF. The chain has TRBV6-5 and TRBJ1-2; 7 bases are a match to TRBD1. The trim removed 4 bases at V and 5 bases at J, leaving 7 bases unmatched. Per germline, CDR1 MNHEY and CDR2 SVGAGI. The CDR3 sequence is 14 residues long.

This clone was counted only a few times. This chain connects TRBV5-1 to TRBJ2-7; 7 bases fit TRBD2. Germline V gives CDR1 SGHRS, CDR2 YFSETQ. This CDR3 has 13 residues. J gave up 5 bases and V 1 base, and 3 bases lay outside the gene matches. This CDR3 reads CASSLRREHEQYF. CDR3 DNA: TGCGCCAGCAGCTTGAGGCGGGAGCACGAGCAGTACTTC.